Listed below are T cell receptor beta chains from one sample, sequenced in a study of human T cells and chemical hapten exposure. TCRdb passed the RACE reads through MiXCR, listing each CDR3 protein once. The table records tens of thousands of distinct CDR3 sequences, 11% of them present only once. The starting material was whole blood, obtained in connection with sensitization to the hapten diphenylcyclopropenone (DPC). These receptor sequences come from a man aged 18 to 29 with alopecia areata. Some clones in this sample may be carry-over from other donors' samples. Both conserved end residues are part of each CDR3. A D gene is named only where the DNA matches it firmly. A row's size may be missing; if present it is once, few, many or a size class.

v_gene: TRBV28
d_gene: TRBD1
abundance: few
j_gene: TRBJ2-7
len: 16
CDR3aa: CASSSRGTGARREQYF
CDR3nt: TGTGCCAGCAGTTCGAGAGGGACAGGGGCCCGGCGGGAGCAGTACTTC

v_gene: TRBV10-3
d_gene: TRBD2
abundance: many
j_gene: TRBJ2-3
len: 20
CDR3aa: CALRAADGLAGGPPPDTQYF
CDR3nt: TGTGCCTTAAGAGCGGCCGACGGACTAGCGGGGGGCCCGCCACCGGATACGCAGTATTTT

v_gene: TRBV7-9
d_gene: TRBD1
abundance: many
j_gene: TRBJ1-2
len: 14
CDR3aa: CASRRQGLVYGYTF
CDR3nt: TGTGCCAGCAGACGACAGGGCCTAGTCTATGGCTACACCTTC

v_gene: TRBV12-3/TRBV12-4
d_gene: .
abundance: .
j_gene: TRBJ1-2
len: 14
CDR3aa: CASTLGQNSRGYTF
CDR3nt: TGTGCCAGCACCCTAGGGCAGAACTCTCGGGGCTACACCTTC

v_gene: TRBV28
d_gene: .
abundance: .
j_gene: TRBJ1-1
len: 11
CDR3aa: CASSSSSEAFF
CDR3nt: TGTGCCAGCAGTTCTTCAAGTGAAGCTTTCTTT

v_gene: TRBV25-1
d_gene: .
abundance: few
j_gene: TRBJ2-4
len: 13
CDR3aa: CASREVAKNIQYF
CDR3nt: TGTGCCAGCAGGGAGGTGGCCAAAAACATTCAGTACTTC

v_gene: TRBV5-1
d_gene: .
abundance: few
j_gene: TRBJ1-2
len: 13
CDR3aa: CASSLWDGYGYTF
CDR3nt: TGCGCCAGCAGCTTGTGGGATGGCTATGGCTACACCTTC

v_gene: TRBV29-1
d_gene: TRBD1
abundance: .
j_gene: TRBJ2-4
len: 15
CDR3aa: CSVGTGGLAKNIQYF
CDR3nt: TGCAGCGTTGGGACAGGGGGACTAGCCAAAAACATTCAGTACTTC

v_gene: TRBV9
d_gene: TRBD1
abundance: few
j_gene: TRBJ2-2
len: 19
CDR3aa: CASSSTLRQGSRGTGELFF
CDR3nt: TGTGCCAGCAGCTCCACCTTACGACAGGGAAGTCGAGGCACCGGGGAGCTGTTTTTT

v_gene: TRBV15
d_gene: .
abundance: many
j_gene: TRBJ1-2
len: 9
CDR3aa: CATPDFELF
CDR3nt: TGTGCCACACCGGATTTCGAACTCTTC

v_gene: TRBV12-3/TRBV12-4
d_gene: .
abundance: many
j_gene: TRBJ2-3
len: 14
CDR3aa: CASSLGDSTDTQYF
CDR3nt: TGTGCCAGCAGTCTTGGGGACAGCACAGATACGCAGTATTTT

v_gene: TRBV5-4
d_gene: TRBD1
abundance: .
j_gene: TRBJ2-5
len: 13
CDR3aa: CASSADREETQYF
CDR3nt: TGTGCCAGCAGCGCGGACAGGGAAGAGACCCAGTACTTC

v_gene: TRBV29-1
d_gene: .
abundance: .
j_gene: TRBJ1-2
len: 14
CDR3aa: CSVLDESFSYGYTF
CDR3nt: TGCAGCGTCCTGGATGAGAGCTTCTCCTATGGCTACACCTTC

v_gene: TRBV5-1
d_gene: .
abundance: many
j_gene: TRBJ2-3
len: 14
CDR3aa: CASSLEPDTDTQYF
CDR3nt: TGCGCCAGCAGCTTGGAGCCAGACACAGATACGCAGTATTTT

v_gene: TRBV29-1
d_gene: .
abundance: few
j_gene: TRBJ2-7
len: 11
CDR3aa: CSVERGYEQYF
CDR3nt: TGCAGCGTTGAAAGGGGGTACGAGCAGTACTTC

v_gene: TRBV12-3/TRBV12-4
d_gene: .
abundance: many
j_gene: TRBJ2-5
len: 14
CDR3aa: CASREQGRKETQYF
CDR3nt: TGTGCCAGCAGGGAACAGGGTAGGAAAGAGACCCAGTACTTC

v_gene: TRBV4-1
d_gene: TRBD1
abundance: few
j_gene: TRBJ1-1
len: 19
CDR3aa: CASSSRGMGQGVHGTEAFF
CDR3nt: TGCGCCAGCAGCTCCAGAGGAATGGGACAGGGGGTTCATGGCACTGAAGCTTTCTTT

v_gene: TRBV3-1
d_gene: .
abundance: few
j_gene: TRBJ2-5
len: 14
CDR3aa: CASSSAPNQETQYF
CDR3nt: TGTGCCAGCAGCTCTGCTCCGAATCAAGAGACCCAGTACTTC

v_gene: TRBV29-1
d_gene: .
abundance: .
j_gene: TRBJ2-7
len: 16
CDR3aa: CSVEAAETGSSYEQYF
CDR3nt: TGCAGCGTTGAAGCGGCGGAAACAGGGAGCTCCTACGAGCAGTACTTC

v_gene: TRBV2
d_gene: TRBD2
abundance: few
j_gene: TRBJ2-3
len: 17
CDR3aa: CASRGGLAGGSRVTQYF
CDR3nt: TGTGCCAGCAGAGGGGGACTAGCGGGGGGCTCCCGCGTTACGCAGTATTTT

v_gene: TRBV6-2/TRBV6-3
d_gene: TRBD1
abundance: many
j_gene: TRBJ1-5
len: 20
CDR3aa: CASSYSLGQGWANSNQPQHF
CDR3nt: TGTGCCAGCAGTTACTCCCTCGGACAGGGTTGGGCGAATAGCAATCAGCCCCAGCATTTT

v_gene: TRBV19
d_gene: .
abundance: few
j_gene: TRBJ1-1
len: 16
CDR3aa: CASSSRSGLQVTEAFF
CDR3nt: TGTGCCAGTAGTAGCCGAAGTGGGCTCCAGGTCACTGAAGCTTTCTTT

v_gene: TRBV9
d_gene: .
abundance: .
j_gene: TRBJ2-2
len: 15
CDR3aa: CASSAGNRVVGELFF
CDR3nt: TGTGCCAGCAGCGCCGGAAACAGGGTAGTCGGGGAGCTGTTTTTT

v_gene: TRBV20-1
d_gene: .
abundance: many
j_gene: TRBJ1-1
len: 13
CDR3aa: CSARERGVTEAFF
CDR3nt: TGCAGTGCTAGAGAGCGAGGGGTCACTGAAGCTTTCTTT

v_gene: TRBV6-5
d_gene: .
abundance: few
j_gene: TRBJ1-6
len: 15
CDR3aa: CASTSRLEGGSPLHF
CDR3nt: TGTGCCAGCACCAGCAGGTTGGAAGGGGGTTCACCCCTCCACTTT

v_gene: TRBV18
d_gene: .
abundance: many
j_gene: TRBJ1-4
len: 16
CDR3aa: CASSFNRISGSEKLFF
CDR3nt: TGTGCCAGCTCATTCAACAGGATCAGCGGATCTGAAAAACTGTTTTTT

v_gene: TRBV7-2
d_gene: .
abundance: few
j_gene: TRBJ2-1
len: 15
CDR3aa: CASSQDRIYYNEQFF
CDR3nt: TGTGCCAGCAGTCAGGACAGAATCTACTACAATGAGCAGTTCTTC

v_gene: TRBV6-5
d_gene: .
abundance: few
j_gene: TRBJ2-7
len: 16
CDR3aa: CASSYFAAGSSYEQYF
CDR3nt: TGTGCCAGCAGTTACTTTGCTGCAGGGAGTTCTTACGAGCAGTACTTC

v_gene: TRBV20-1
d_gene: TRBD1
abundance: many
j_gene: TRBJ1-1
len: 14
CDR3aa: CSARPPRDRDEAFF
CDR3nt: TGCAGTGCTAGACCCCCGCGGGACAGGGATGAGGCTTTCTTT

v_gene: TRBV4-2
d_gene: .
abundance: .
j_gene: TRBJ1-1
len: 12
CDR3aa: CASSQVRAEAFF
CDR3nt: TGTGCCAGCAGCCAAGTGCGGGCTGAAGCTTTCTTT

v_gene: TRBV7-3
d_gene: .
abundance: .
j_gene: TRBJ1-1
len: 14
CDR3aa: CASSQTGQVTEAFF
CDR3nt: TGTGCCAGCAGCCAAACAGGGCAGGTCACTGAAGCTTTCTTT

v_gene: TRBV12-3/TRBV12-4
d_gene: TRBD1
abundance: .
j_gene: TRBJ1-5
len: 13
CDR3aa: CASRGQGGQPQHF
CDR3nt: TGTGCCAGCAGGGGACAGGGCGGACAGCCCCAGCATTTT

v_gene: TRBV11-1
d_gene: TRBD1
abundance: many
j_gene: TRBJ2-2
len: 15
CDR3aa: CASSLATGGTGELFF
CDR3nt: TGTGCCAGCAGCTTAGCCACAGGGGGGACCGGGGAGCTGTTTTTT

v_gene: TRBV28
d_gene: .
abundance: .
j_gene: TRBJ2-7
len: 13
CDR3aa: CASSPQGTYEQYF
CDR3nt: TGTGCCAGCAGCCCCCAGGGGACCTACGAGCAGTACTTC

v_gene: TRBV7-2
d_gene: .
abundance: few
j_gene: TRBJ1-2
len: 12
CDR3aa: CASSFSQIGYTF
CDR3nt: TGTGCCAGCAGCTTTTCCCAGATCGGCTACACCTTC

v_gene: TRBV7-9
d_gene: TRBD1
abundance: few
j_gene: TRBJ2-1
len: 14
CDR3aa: CASSPGQGIDEQFF
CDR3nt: TGTGCCAGCAGCCCGGGACAGGGGATAGATGAGCAGTTCTTC

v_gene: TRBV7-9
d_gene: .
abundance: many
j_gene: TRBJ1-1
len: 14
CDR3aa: CASTTPWESTEAFF
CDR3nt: TGTGCCAGCACCACCCCATGGGAGAGCACTGAAGCTTTCTTT

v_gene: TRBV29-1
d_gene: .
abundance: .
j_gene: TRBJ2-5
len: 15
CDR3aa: CSVEGGTGSEETQYF
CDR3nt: TGCAGCGTTGAAGGGGGTACAGGGAGTGAAGAGACCCAGTACTTC

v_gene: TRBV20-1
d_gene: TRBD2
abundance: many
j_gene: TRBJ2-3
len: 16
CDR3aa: CSARGVGGGPTDTQYF
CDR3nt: TGCAGTGCTAGAGGAGTGGGCGGGGGGCCCACAGATACGCAGTATTTT

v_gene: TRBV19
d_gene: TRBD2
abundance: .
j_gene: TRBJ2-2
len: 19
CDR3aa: CASRPNRRSGGFSTAELFF
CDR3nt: TGTGCCAGTAGACCAAACCGCCGTAGCGGGGGTTTCTCCACCGCGGAGCTGTTTTTT

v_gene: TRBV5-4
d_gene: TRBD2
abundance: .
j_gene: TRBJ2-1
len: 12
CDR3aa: CASSRAGDEQFF
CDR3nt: TGTGCCAGCAGCCGGGCGGGGGATGAGCAGTTCTTC

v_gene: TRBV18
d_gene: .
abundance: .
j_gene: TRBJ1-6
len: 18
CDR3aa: CASSPYMTDTGSNSPLHF
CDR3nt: TGTGCCAGCTCACCCTATATGACGGACACCGGAAGTAATTCACCCCTCCACTTT

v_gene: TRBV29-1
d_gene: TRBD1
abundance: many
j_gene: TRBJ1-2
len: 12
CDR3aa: CSVTDRGYGYTF
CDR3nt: TGCAGCGTTACGGACAGGGGCTATGGCTACACCTTC

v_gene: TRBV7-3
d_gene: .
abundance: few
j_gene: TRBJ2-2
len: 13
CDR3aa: CASSYGGTGELFF
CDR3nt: TGTGCCAGCAGCTACGGGGGCACCGGGGAGCTGTTTTTT

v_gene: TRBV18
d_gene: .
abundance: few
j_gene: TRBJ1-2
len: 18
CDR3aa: CASSPLLQVDSTNYGYTF
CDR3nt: TGTGCCAGCTCACCCTTGCTACAGGTGGACTCGACTAACTATGGCTACACCTTC

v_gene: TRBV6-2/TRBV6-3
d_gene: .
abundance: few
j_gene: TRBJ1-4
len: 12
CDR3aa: CASSYSIEKLFF
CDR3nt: TGTGCCAGCAGTTACAGCATCGAAAAACTGTTTTTT

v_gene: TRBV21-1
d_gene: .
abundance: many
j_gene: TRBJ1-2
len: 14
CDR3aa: CASSQGQPGGGYTF
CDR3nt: TGTGCCAGCAGCCAAGGACAGCCGGGTGGTGGCTACACCTTC

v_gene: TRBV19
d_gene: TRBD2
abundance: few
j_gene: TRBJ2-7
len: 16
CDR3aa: CASSIGFRQGGNEQYF
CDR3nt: TGTGCCAGTAGTATCGGGTTTCGTCAGGGAGGGAACGAGCAGTACTTC

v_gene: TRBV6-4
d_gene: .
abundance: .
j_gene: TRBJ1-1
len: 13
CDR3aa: CASRNAGDTEAFF
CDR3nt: TGTGCCAGTAGGAACGCGGGGGACACTGAAGCTTTCTTT

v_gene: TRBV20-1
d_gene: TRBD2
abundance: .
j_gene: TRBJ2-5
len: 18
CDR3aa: CSARGRGPGLASQETQYF
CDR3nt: TGCAGTGCTAGAGGAAGGGGACCGGGACTAGCGTCCCAAGAGACCCAGTACTTC